The rows below give T cell receptor beta chains drawn from one sample of a study of shared clonotypes between healthy human individuals. TCRdb's table, derived via immunoSEQ multiplex PCR, lists solely in-frame clones and lacks some. The table lists approximately 2.1 million clones, over 85% of them singletons, with 0.35% to 0.5% in the top ten. The sequenced material came from naive CD4+ T cells from PBMCs. The receptors were gathered from a man aged 18 to 29 in good health. Some clones in this sample may be carry-over from other donors' samples. The CDR3 runs from the conserved cysteine through the conserved F or W. Each record gives: D gene, J gene, V gene, clone size, CDR3 protein, CDR3 DNA. The D gene is left open where the match is weak. Some rows have no size entry. The others give once, few or many, or a class for an expanded clone.

TRBD2 | TRBJ2-1 | TRBV7-3 | NA | CASSAAGGPVAEQFF | TGTGCCAGCAGCGCAGCGGGAGGGCCAGTCGCTGAGCAGTTCTTC
TRBD1 | TRBJ1-1 | TRBV7-8 | NA | CASSLEQGARRTTEAFF | TGTGCCAGCAGCTTAGAACAGGGGGCGAGAAGGACCACTGAAGCTTTCTTT
NA | TRBJ2-4 | TRBV5-8 | NA | CASRKRGDGIQYF | TGTGCCAGCAGGAAGCGAGGGGACGGGATTCAGTACTTC
TRBD2 | TRBJ2-1 | TRBV5-1 | NA | CASSLGGRAYNEQFF | TGCGCCAGCAGCTTAGGCGGGAGAGCTTACAATGAGCAGTTCTTC
NA | TRBJ1-2 | TRBV5-1 | few | CASSLDPGAGYTF | TGCGCCAGCAGCTTGGATCCAGGGGCTGGCTACACCTTC
NA | TRBJ1-5 | TRBV25-1 | NA | CASSEADQPQHF | TGTGCCAGCAGTGAGGCAGATCAGCCCCAGCATTTT
NA | TRBJ2-7 | TRBV7-9 | NA | CASSLGPRPEQYF | TGTGCCAGCAGCTTAGGCCCCCGGCCCGAGCAGTACTTC
NA | TRBJ2-5 | TRBV4-2 | once | CASSQDALRRETQYF | TGTGCCAGCAGCCAAGATGCCTTAAGGCGGGAGACCCAGTACTTC
NA | TRBJ1-1 | TRBV4-1 | few | CASSQGITNTEAFF | TGCGCCAGCAGCCAAGGGATTACGAACACTGAAGCTTTCTTT
TRBD2 | TRBJ2-2 | TRBV6-4 | NA | CASSDSGSGRGTGELFF | TGTGCCAGCAGTGACTCGGGGAGCGGGAGAGGAACCGGGGAGCTGTTTTTT
NA | TRBJ2-7 | TRBV5-1 | NA | CASSFRVGEGAHEQYF | TGCGCCAGCAGCTTCCGGGTCGGGGAGGGGGCCCACGAGCAGTACTTC
NA | TRBJ1-3 | TRBV14 | NA | CASSQDRETTIYF | TGTGCCAGCAGCCAAGACAGGGAGACCACCATATATTTT
NA | TRBJ1-5 | TRBV28 | once | CASSLLRVQPQHF | TGTGCCAGCAGTTTATTACGGGTTCAGCCCCAGCATTTT
NA | TRBJ2-2 | TRBV2 | NA | CASRATGLAGELFF | TGTGCCAGCAGAGCCACAGGGTTGGCCGGGGAGCTGTTTTTT
NA | TRBJ2-2 | TRBV4-3 | once | CASSQDEGRGPNGELFF | TGCGCCAGCAGCCAAGATGAGGGGAGGGGGCCGAACGGGGAGCTGTTTTTT
NA | TRBJ2-4 | TRBV5-1 | NA | CASSFPATPNIQYF | TGCGCCAGCAGCTTCCCGGCCACCCCAAACATTCAGTACTTC
NA | TRBJ1-2 | TRBV29-1 | NA | CSVAQALGDYGYTF | TGCAGCGTGGCGCAGGCTCTAGGGGACTATGGCTACACCTTC
TRBD1 | TRBJ1-3 | TRBV7-8 | NA | CASSLATGRTGNTIYF | TGTGCCAGCAGCTTAGCGACAGGGAGAACTGGAAACACCATATATTTT
NA | TRBJ2-3 | TRBV13 | NA | CASGATDTQYF | TGTGCCAGCGGGGCCACAGATACGCAGTATTTT
TRBD1 | TRBJ1-1 | TRBV14 | NA | CASSPRTGARGTEAFF | TGTGCCAGCAGCCCCAGGACAGGGGCTAGAGGAACTGAAGCTTTCTTT
NA | TRBJ1-1 | TRBV7-9 | NA | CASSPWDTMDTEAFF | TGTGCCAGCAGCCCGTGGGACACCATGGACACTGAAGCTTTCTTT
NA | TRBJ2-1 | TRBV7-9 | once | CASSLYGREQFF | TGTGCCAGCAGCTTGTATGGGCGCGAGCAGTTCTTC
TRBD1 | TRBJ1-2 | TRBV28 | NA | CASSFFAGQGTYTF | TGTGCCAGCAGTTTCTTCGCGGGACAGGGCACCTACACCTTC
NA | TRBJ1-4 | TRBV7-9 | NA | CASSFSATNEKLFF | TGTGCCAGCAGCTTTTCAGCAACTAATGAAAAACTGTTTTTT
NA | TRBJ2-1 | TRBV5-1 | NA | CASKKDSNFYNEQFF | TGCGCCAGCAAAAAAGATTCCAATTTCTACAATGAGCAGTTCTTC
NA | TRBJ2-5 | TRBV6-4 | NA | CASSSRPNGFQETQYF | TGTGCCAGTTCTTCTCGCCCCAACGGGTTTCAAGAGACCCAGTACTTC
NA | TRBJ2-1 | TRBV5-1 | NA | CASSLRGSSYNEQFF | TGCGCCAGCAGCTTAAGAGGGAGCTCCTACAATGAGCAGTTCTTC
TRBD2 | TRBJ2-7 | TRBV5-1 | NA | CASSLGGGSTYEQYF | TGCGCCAGCAGCTTGGGAGGCGGGAGTACGTACGAGCAGTACTTC
NA | TRBJ2-1 | TRBV2 | NA | CASSSLTNEQFF | TGTGCCAGCAGTTCTCTAACCAATGAGCAGTTCTTC
TRBD2 | TRBJ2-1 | TRBV5-6 | NA | CASSLGAGARYEQFF | TGTGCCAGCAGCTTGGGAGCGGGGGCGCGCTATGAGCAGTTCTTC
TRBD1 | TRBJ2-3 | TRBV18 | NA | CASRTGATDTQYF | TGTGCCAGCCGCACAGGGGCCACAGATACGCAGTATTTT
NA | TRBJ2-2 | TRBV25-1 | NA | CASTPKTNTGELFF | TGTGCCAGCACCCCCAAGACAAACACCGGGGAGCTGTTTTTT
NA | TRBJ2-1 | TRBV7-9 | NA | CASRSIRGAYNEQFF | TGTGCCAGCAGATCGATCCGAGGGGCCTACAATGAGCAGTTCTTC
NA | TRBJ2-2 | TRBV18 | once | CASSPGRNTGELFF | TGTGCCAGCTCACCCGGCAGGAACACCGGGGAGCTGTTTTTT
NA | TRBJ1-4 | TRBV2 | few | CASRGIIGEKLFF | TGTGCCAGCAGGGGTATAATAGGTGAAAAACTGTTTTTT
TRBD2 | TRBJ2-1 | TRBV6-6 | NA | CASSPGTSYNEQFF | TGTGCCAGCAGCCCCGGGACTAGTTACAATGAGCAGTTCTTC
TRBD2 | TRBJ2-1 | TRBV11-2 | once | CASSSLAGGPNEQFF | TGTGCCAGCAGCTCCTTAGCGGGAGGGCCAAATGAGCAGTTCTTC
NA | TRBJ2-7 | TRBV28 | NA | CASSLPNYEQYF | TGTGCCAGCAGTTTGCCTAACTACGAGCAGTACTTC
TRBD1 | TRBJ2-7 | TRBV7-2 | NA | CASRQAPGQGVDEQYF | TGTGCCAGCAGACAAGCCCCGGGACAGGGGGTCGACGAGCAGTACTTC
NA | TRBJ2-2 | TRBV6-5 | NA | CASNARPYTGELFF | TGTGCCAGCAACGCGCGACCGTACACCGGGGAGCTGTTTTTT
TRBD2 | TRBJ2-5 | TRBV7-8 | NA | CASSLASTGSGRARETQYF | TGTGCCAGCAGCTTAGCAAGCACGGGTAGCGGGAGGGCCAGGGAGACCCAGTACTTC
NA | TRBJ1-5 | TRBV6-1 | NA | CASSGSQGYSNQPQHF | TGTGCCAGCAGTGGGTCACAGGGATATAGCAATCAGCCCCAGCATTTT
NA | TRBJ2-2 | TRBV28 | NA | CASSLHFTGELFF | TGTGCCAGCAGTTTACACTTCACCGGGGAGCTGTTTTTT
NA | TRBJ1-2 | TRBV19 | NA | CASSYQEFGYTF | TGTGCCAGTAGTTATCAGGAGTTTGGCTACACCTTC
NA | TRBJ2-1 | TRBV9 | NA | CASSVVGEAYNEQFF | TGTGCCAGCAGCGTAGTCGGGGAGGCCTACAATGAGCAGTTCTTC
TRBD2 | TRBJ2-1 | TRBV5-8 | NA | CASSKGRAGGSDEQFF | TGTGCCAGCAGCAAAGGCCGCGCTGGCGGGAGTGATGAGCAGTTCTTC
NA | TRBJ2-4 | TRBV7-2 | NA | CASKPQGKNIQYF | TGTGCCAGCAAACCCCAAGGCAAAAACATTCAGTACTTC
TRBD1 | TRBJ2-7 | TRBV28 | NA | CASSWGTGAYEQYF | TGTGCCAGCAGTTGGGGGACAGGGGCCTACGAGCAGTACTTC
TRBD1 | TRBJ1-5 | TRBV6-1 | NA | CASSVGQGNQPQHF | TGTGCCAGCAGTGTGGGACAGGGGAATCAGCCCCAGCATTTT
NA | TRBJ1-2 | TRBV18 | NA | CASSPREQGEDGYTF | TGTGCCAGCTCACCACGAGAACAGGGTGAAGATGGCTACACCTTC
TRBD1 | TRBJ1-1 | TRBV6-1 | NA | CASSRQGAGDTEAFF | TGTGCCAGCAGCCGACAGGGGGCTGGGGACACTGAAGCTTTCTTT
NA | TRBJ2-5 | TRBV7-2 | NA | CASNSGGMIETQYF | TGTGCCAGCAACTCCGGGGGAATGATAGAGACCCAGTACTTC
TRBD2 | TRBJ2-1 | TRBV7-9 | NA | CASSLAGGDEQFF | TGTGCCAGCAGCTTAGCTGGGGGGGATGAGCAGTTCTTC
NA | TRBJ2-3 | TRBV5-1 | NA | CASSLVAANTDTQYF | TGCGCCAGCAGCTTGGTTGCGGCGAACACAGATACGCAGTATTTT
NA | TRBJ2-2 | TRBV19 | NA | CASSTGPNTGELFF | TGTGCCAGTAGTACCGGGCCTAACACCGGGGAGCTGTTTTTT
TRBD2 | TRBJ2-1 | TRBV7-3 | NA | CASSPKLAGVPYNEQFF | TGTGCCAGCAGCCCCAAACTAGCGGGAGTACCTTACAATGAGCAGTTCTTC
NA | TRBJ2-1 | TRBV19 | NA | CASGRTPNYYNEQFF | TGTGCCAGTGGCCGGACTCCGAATTACTACAATGAGCAGTTCTTC
TRBD2 | TRBJ2-1 | TRBV10-1 | NA | CASSESVAGLNNNEQFF | TGCGCCAGCAGTGAGTCCGTAGCGGGACTAAACAACAATGAGCAGTTCTTC
NA | TRBJ1-1 | TRBV28 | NA | CASSSLTDYTEAFF | TGTGCCAGCAGTTCCCTGACAGACTACACTGAAGCTTTCTTT
TRBD2 | TRBJ2-2 | TRBV5-1 | NA | CASSLQPSGSTAGELFF | TGCGCCAGCAGCCTCCAACCTAGCGGGAGTACGGCCGGGGAGCTGTTTTTT